A single TCR beta chain is shown here with its context. This clone's antigen is unknown. No much larger clone exists at a distance of one base, and base qualities are not known. The instrument was an Illumina HiSeq 1500. TCRdb reprocessing: public reads trimmed at Q25 with fastp, clones called with MiXCR, in-frame beta chains kept. Each entry is one CDR3 protein sequence, shown with its most common DNA and genes. The sample contains just under 500,000 distinct CDR3 sequences, 33% of them found a single time. Of the sample, 15% to 20% is held by the ten largest clones. These data originate in a study of T cell repertoires in cytomegalovirus infection (dated by TCRdb to between 2019 and 2020). Background on the whole study: Recently identified HLA-C-restricted CMV epitopes, whose presentation resists viral immunomodulation, were targeted by peptide stimulations together with well-studied HLA-B-restricted epitopes. The HLA type of each donor mattered for the analysis, because public TCR beta signatures pointed to carriage of CMV infection along with the matching HLA type. What the study reported, not specific to this receptor: Carriers of CMV infection plus the relevant HLA type were discriminated by the cumulative frequency of public TCR beta family members in the study cohort and in an independent roughly 350-donor cohort. The ex vivo response was dominated by HLA-C-restricted CMV-specific TCR beta clonotypes, which also provided the single most frequent clonotype in two of eight donors.

The CDR3 numbers 15 residues from cysteine through phenylalanine. The entry retains the CDR3 DNA only, 45 bases that are in frame from base 1. Between the V and J ends, shortened by 5 bases and 10 bases respectively, the junction contains 23 bases. Looking up the germline V gene yields CDR1 SGHVS and CDR2 FQNEAQ. The treatment or condition label, read with the paper, signifies: in vitro stimulation with specific CMV peptide epitopes to enrich CMV-specific T cells. This TCR derives from a human donor in good health (CMV status not recorded). Some clones in this sample may be carry-over from other donors' samples. The material was cultured PBMCs, obtained from culture after CMV antigen stimulation. This chain is built from TRBV7-8 and TRBJ1-1, with the D gene call left open. The nucleotide sequence is TGTGCCAGCAGCCCTGTCAATTTTGCCGGCGGGAGAGCTTTCTTT. Its protein product is CASSPVNFAGGRAFF.